The source of this T cell receptor (beta chain) is a study of response to subunit inactivated influenza vaccine. Study results and limitations: The study's authors posited that every seasonal influenza vaccination enlists few new T cells.

TCRdb used MiXCR to reprocess the RT-PCR reads, holding one entry per CDR3 protein. The sample lists 600,000 to 850,000 distinct CDR3 sequences, 12% to 15% occurring once. Concerning this clonotype: Its antigen is still unknown.

V was shortened by 5 bases and J by 8 bases, with 13 bases between the two germline ends. Germline V gives CDR1 SGDLS, CDR2 YYNGEE. This CDR3 contains 12 residues. Sequences were derived from PBMCs from blood, sampled roughly 15 days before vaccination. This TCR came from a man aged 50-59 years who received an inactivated influenza vaccine. The chain joins TRBV9 to TRBJ1-1; D may be TRBD1 (6 bases). The CDR3 loop is CASSGGFQEAFF. The DNA for the CDR3 is TGTGCCAGCAGTGGGGGCTTCCAAGAAGCTTTCTTT.